The sequence of this TCR beta chain was determined in a study of cytomegalovirus exposure and HLA in healthy donors. The CDR3 is 13 residues long. The V gene's germline CDR1 is MNHEY and CDR2 SMNVEV (reference sequence). The ends lost 3 bases at V and 3 bases at J; junction bases unmatched: 1. Vbeta (60) and Jbeta (13) primers were used in the PCR. Sequencing used immunoSEQ multiplex PCR; TCRdb keeps in-frame clones, though not all of them. Among 150,000 or so clones listed, roughly 80% were seen once. This receptor was obtained from a male donor in good health and CMV-seropositive. Sequencing input: PBMCs. The genes are TRBV27 and TRBJ2-7; 8 bases agree with TRBD1. This CDR3 reads CASSFGTGYEQYF. DNA for the CDR3: TGTGCCAGCAGTTTCGGGACAGGCTACGAGCAGTACTTC.